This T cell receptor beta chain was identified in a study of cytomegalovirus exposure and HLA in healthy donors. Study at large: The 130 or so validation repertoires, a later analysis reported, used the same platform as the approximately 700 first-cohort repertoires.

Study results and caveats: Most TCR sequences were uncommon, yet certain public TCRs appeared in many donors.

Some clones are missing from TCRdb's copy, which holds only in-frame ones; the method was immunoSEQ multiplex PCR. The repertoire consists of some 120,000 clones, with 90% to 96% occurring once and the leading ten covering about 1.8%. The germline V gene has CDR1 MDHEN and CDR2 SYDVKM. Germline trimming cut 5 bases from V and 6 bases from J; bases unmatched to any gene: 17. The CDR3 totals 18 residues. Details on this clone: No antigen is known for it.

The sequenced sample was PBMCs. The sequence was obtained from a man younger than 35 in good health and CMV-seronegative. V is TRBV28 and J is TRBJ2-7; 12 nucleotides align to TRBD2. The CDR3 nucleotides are TGTGCCAGCAGTACCCCCGAATCTAGCGGGAGGGCCTTCGCCGAGCAGTACTTC. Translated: CASSTPESSGRAFAEQYF.